The 22 T cell receptor beta chains presented below share a single source sample, sequenced in a study of shared clonotypes between healthy human individuals. Only in-frame clones appear in the TCRdb table, and some are missing; sequencing was by immunoSEQ multiplex PCR. The sample records around 2,000,000 clones, over 85% being singletons. Sequenced sample: naive CD4+ T cells sorted from blood. Subset meaning: CD45RA+ positively selected. These receptors came from a man between 18 and 29 years old in good health.

This clone was seen at least ten times. CDR3 sequence reads: CATSRGVAGSGNTIYF. The CDR3 coding sequence is TGTGCCACCAGCAGAGGCGTAGCCGGGTCTGGAAACACCATATATTTT. The chain links TRBV15 to TRBJ1-3; D gene uncertain. This CDR3 spans 16 amino acids. Trimming took off 1 base at V and 1 base at J, with 11 bases between the two ends. Germline-derived CDR1 and CDR2 are LNHNV and YYDKDF (reference sequence).

This clone showed up just a few times. V and J are TRBV6-1 and TRBJ1-2, with 8 bases matching TRBD1. The junction had 7 bases not matched to a gene; V was cut back by 4 bases and J by 6 bases. Germline assignment: CDR1 MNHNS and CDR2 SASEGT. The length of the CDR3 is 14 residues. The DNA of the CDR3 is TGTGCCAGCAGTGTTACAGGGGGATACGATGGCTACACCTTC. As protein: CASSVTGGYDGYTF.

CDR3 DNA sequence: TGTGCCAGCAGTTCCCTGGGACAGGAAGGTAATTCACCCCTCCACTTT. Encoded protein: CASSSLGQEGNSPLHF. The chain has TRBV28 and TRBJ1-6; TRBD1 matches 8 bases. Germline CDR1 reads MDHEN; CDR2 reads SYDVKM. After removal of 4 bases from V and 6 bases from J, the junction contained 8 bases not matched to a gene. The CDR3 spans 16 residues.

The chain recombines TRBV14 with TRBJ1-3; 10 bases match TRBD1. Germline assignment: CDR1 SGHDN and CDR2 FVKESK. The CDR3 consists of 15 residues. The V and J ends lost 5 bases and 4 bases, in that order; junction bases with no gene match: 5. This chain's CDR3 is CASSSDRGRGNTIYF. CDR3 coding DNA: TGTGCCAGCAGCTCTGACAGGGGGCGAGGAAACACCATATATTTT.

The chain carries TRBV10-3 and TRBJ2-7; D gene ambiguous. V was pared by 0 bases and J by 4 bases, with 13 bases between. This CDR3 spans 15 amino acids. Germline lookup yields CDR1 ENHRY and CDR2 SYGVKD. This CDR3 is CAISESKTATYEQYF. For the CDR3, the DNA is TGTGCCATCAGTGAGTCGAAGACGGCCACATACGAGCAGTACTTC.

CDR3 loop: CASWREGYEQYF. The CDR3 coding sequence is TGTGCCAGCTGGAGGGAAGGTTACGAGCAGTACTTC. This sequence joins TRBV2 and TRBJ2-7, with D possibly matching TRBD2 (6 bases). Looked up from germline, CDR1 is SNHLY and CDR2 is FYNNEI. The V and J ends lost 8 bases and 4 bases respectively, with 12 bases between them. This CDR3 contains 12 residues.

CDR3 loop: CASSQGTSRSTDTQYF. The CDR3 DNA reads TGTGCCAGCAGCCAAGGCACTAGCCGAAGCACAGATACGCAGTATTTT. The V call is TRBV7-2, the J call TRBJ2-3; D is perhaps TRBD2 (6 bases). Germline CDR1 and CDR2: SGHTA and FQGNSA. V lost 5 bases to trimming and J lost 0 bases, with 15 bases between them. The CDR3 consists of 16 residues.

Points on this clone: Other DNA sequences in the sample encode the same CDR3. This chain uses TRBV5-4 with TRBJ2-7; perhaps TRBD1 as D (5 bases). CDR3 length equals 15 residues. Deletions cut 1 base from V and 2 bases from J, with 13 bases between. Looked up from germline, CDR1 is SGHNT and CDR2 is YYREEE (reference sequence). CDR3: CASSLSGQGTYEQYF. CDR3 in DNA: TGTGCCAGCAGCTTGAGTGGGCAGGGTACCTACGAGCAGTACTTC.

The chain employs TRBV28 and TRBJ2-4; 10 nucleotides agree with TRBD1. CDR1 and CDR2 (germline): MDHEN, SYDVKM. The CDR3 covers 15 residues. Germline trimming cut 5 bases from V and 6 bases from J; bases unmatched to any gene: 7. The CDR3 coding sequence is TGTGCCAGCAGTCGGGCGGGGGACAGGGGAAACATTCAGTACTTC. It is translated as CASSRAGDRGNIQYF.

This sequence joins TRBV9 and TRBJ1-1; no clear D gene. The CDR3 has 13 amino acids. Looked up from germline, CDR1 is SGDLS and CDR2 is YYNGEE. The V end lost 4 bases, the J end lost 2 bases, and 9 bases lay between the germline ends. DNA of the CDR3: TGTGCCAGCAGCACAAGCCCAAACACTGAAGCTTTCTTT. Encoded protein: CASSTSPNTEAFF. Full variable domain (outside the CDR3, taken from reference TRBV9 and TRBJ1-1): DSGVTQTPKHLITATGQRVTLRCSPRSGDLSVYWYQQSLDQGLQFLIQYYNGEERAKGNILERFSAQQFPDLHSELNLSSLELGDSALYFCASSTSPNTEAFFGQGTRLTVV.

The chain joins TRBV29-1 to TRBJ1-2; D unresolved. The CDR3 covers 12 residues. Deletions cut 4 bases from V and 4 bases from J, with 10 bases between. Germline CDR1 and CDR2: SQVTM and ANQGSEA. CDR3 loop: CSVGVGSYGYTF. The CDR3, as DNA: TGCAGCGTTGGGGTGGGGAGCTATGGCTACACCTTC.

V and J are TRBV5-4 and TRBJ2-7, with 11 bases that match TRBD2. Germline CDR1 reads SGHNT; CDR2 reads YYREEE (reference sequence). The CDR3 is 15 residues long. V shed 7 bases, J shed 5 bases, and the junction held 11 bases outside the gene matches. The CDR3 region is CASHKVGTSGNEQYF. CDR3 DNA sequence: TGTGCCAGCCATAAGGTTGGGACTAGCGGAAACGAGCAGTACTTC.

The chain carries TRBV29-1 and TRBJ1-1, with 9 bases matching TRBD1. J lost 5 bases, V lost 5 bases, and 9 bases had no gene match. The length of the CDR3 is 14 residues. Germline V lookup: CDR1 SQVTM, CDR2 ANQGSEA. CDR3 loop: CSVKATGGWTEAFF. CDR3 nucleotides: TGCAGCGTTAAGGCCACAGGGGGCTGGACTGAAGCTTTCTTT.

This chain links TRBV2 with TRBJ2-5, with TRBD1 identical over 7 bases. V was pared by 7 bases and J by 8 bases, with 10 bases of the junction left unmatched. The CDR3 runs 13 residues. Germline V gene lookup returns CDR1 SNHLY and CDR2 FYNNEI. The CDR3 sequence is CASIGQGVGTQYF. The CDR3 nucleotides read TGTGCCAGCATCGGGCAGGGGGTTGGAACCCAGTACTTC.

The chain couples TRBV5-1 to TRBJ1-1, with 7 bases identical to TRBD1. V trimming: 4 bases; J trimming: 1 base; junction bases outside the gene matches: 13. CDR1 is SGHRS, CDR2 YFSETQ, per germline. The CDR3 has 17 residues. CDR3 loop: CASSREGGWEGNTEAFF. CDR3 DNA: TGCGCCAGCAGCCGGGAAGGGGGCTGGGAAGGGAACACTGAAGCTTTCTTT. The full variable domain, completed using reference TRBV5-1 and TRBJ1-1, is KAGVTQTPRYLIKTRGQQVTLSCSPISGHRSVSWYQQTPGQGLQFLFEYFSETQRNKGNFPGRFSGRQFSNSRSEMNVSTLELGDSALYLCASSREGGWEGNTEAFFGQGTRLTVV.

CDR3: CASSKGGHSNQPQHF. In nucleotides, the CDR3 is TGTGCCAGCAGCAAGGGGGGACATAGCAATCAGCCCCAGCATTTT. The chain recombines TRBV21-1 with TRBJ1-5. TRBV21-1 is given as a pseudogene. This CDR3 spans 15 amino acids.

As concerns this clone: A much larger clone sits a single nucleotide away, making a read error possible. At the DNA level, this CDR3 is encoded by other sequences in the same sample as well. This chain joins TRBV5-5 and TRBJ1-2, with 7 nucleotides matching TRBD1. J gave up 2 bases and V 2 bases, and 0 bases lay outside the gene matches. Germline CDR1 SGHKS, CDR2 YYEKEE (reference sequence). The CDR3 sequence is 13 residues long. The CDR3 spells CASSLQGNYGYTF. Here the CDR3 DNA reads TGTGCCAGCAGCTTACAGGGGAACTATGGCTACACCTTC.

The chain carries TRBV4-2 and TRBJ2-1; D is uncertain. CDR1 is LGHNA and CDR2 is YNFKEQ in the germline V gene. The CDR3 spans 15 residues. Trimming removed 1 base from V and 2 bases from J, with 9 bases in between. The CDR3 loop reads CASSQASAAYNEQFF. The CDR3, as DNA: TGTGCCAGCAGCCAAGCCTCAGCAGCCTACAATGAGCAGTTCTTC.

The chain employs TRBV7-9 and TRBJ2-2; D remains ambiguous. This CDR3 is built from 14 residues. V lost 1 base and J 6 bases, leaving 9 bases between the germline ends. CDR1 SEHNR and CDR2 FQNEAQ come from the germline V gene (reference sequence). The CDR3 sequence: CASSLVGPAGELFF. Written as DNA, the CDR3 is TGTGCCAGCAGCTTAGTGGGCCCCGCCGGGGAGCTGTTTTTT.

This chain's CDR3 is CASSVGDIRNSPLHF. CDR3 DNA sequence: TGTGCCAGCAGCGTAGGGGACATCCGTAATTCACCCCTCCACTTT. V is TRBV9 and J is TRBJ1-6; D may be TRBD1 (6 bases). The germline V and J ends were trimmed by 0 bases and 6 bases, with 10 bases remaining between them. CDR3 length: 15 residues. Germline loops: CDR1 SGDLS, CDR2 YYNGEE.

Concerning this clone: Distinct nucleotide sequences in the sample also encode this CDR3. The genes are TRBV2 and TRBJ2-7, with 9 bases aligning to TRBD1. The germline V gene has CDR1 SNHLY and CDR2 FYNNEI. The CDR3 length is 14 residues. V lost 4 bases, J lost 1 base, and 2 bases stayed unmatched. CDR3 loop: CASSGGTGSYEQYF. Here the CDR3 DNA reads TGTGCCAGCAGTGGCGGGACAGGGTCCTACGAGCAGTACTTC. The whole variable domain, remainder taken from reference TRBV2 and TRBJ2-7, is EPEVTQTPSHQVTQMGQEVILRCVPISNHLYFYWYRQILGQKVEFLVSFYNNEISEKSEIFDDQFSVERPDGSNFTLKIRSTKLEDSAMYFCASSGGTGSYEQYFGPGTRLTVT.

The rearrangement links TRBV7-2 to TRBJ2-7; D is unresolved. V was pared by 5 bases and J by 0 bases, with 17 bases between. Germline CDR1 is SGHTA and CDR2 is FQGNSA. This CDR3 comprises 16 residues. The CDR3 is CASSPSTALSSYEQYF. The DNA for the CDR3 is TGTGCCAGCAGCCCTTCGACCGCATTATCCTCCTACGAGCAGTACTTC.